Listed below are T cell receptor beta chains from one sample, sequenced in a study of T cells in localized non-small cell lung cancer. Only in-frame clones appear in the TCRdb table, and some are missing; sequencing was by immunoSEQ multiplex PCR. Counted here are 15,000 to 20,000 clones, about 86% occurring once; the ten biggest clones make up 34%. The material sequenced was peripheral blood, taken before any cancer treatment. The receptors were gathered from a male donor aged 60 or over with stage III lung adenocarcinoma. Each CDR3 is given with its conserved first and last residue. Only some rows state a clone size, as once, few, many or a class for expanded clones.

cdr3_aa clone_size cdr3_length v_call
CASSLAGTGSEKLFF - 15 TRBV5-1
CASSLRTGGFFGYTF - 15 TRBV5-4
CAAGATRYYGYTF - 13 TRBV27
CASSLETGDYEQYF - 14 TRBV5-1
CASSEALVVYEQYF - 14 TRBV6-1
CASSGTGIRSGANVLTF once 17 TRBV19
CASSQGTGTNYGYTF - 15 TRBV4-1
CASGFGTADNEKLFF - 15 TRBV12-5
CASSVDATGGQTGELFF - 17 TRBV5-1
CASSPQGWGTEAFF - 14 TRBV11-2
CASSLQDHNTEAFF - 14 TRBV6-5
CASIRELGYGYTF - 13 TRBV2
CASRRDTSSYNEQFF once 15 TRBV2
CASSLMTNTEAFF - 13 TRBV27
CASSQDLSGGFYEQYF - 16 TRBV4-1
CASSPRLALNQPQHF - 15 TRBV18
CASSFTGGSGNTIYF - 15 TRBV6-6
CASSLGTNEKLFF - 13 TRBV5-5
CSVEDRVWANYGYTF - 15 TRBV29-1
CASSFGQGGELFF - 13 TRBV5-6
CASSSDRLGEAFF - 13 TRBV7-3
CASRARRSGTRQETQYF - 17 TRBV11-2
CASSLEGWTEAFF - 13 TRBV11-2
CASSISLTGANVLTF - 15 TRBV19
CAGGGPGYGYTF - 12 TRBV2
CAISGGGEHGYTF - 13 TRBV10-3
CASSLATNEKLFF - 13 TRBV5-5
CASIRDLTDTQYF - 13 TRBV6-1
CASGLRAEAFF - 11 TRBV12-5
CASSPGLARETQYF - 14 TRBV7-9
CASSGLAGKDEQFF few 14 TRBV19
CASSPQGNEKLFF - 13 TRBV6-5
CASSSEGVKTDTQYF - 15 TRBV7-3
CSVLIPGTGAYNEQFF - 16 TRBV29-1
CASSSTHEGGYTF once 13 TRBV7-8
CASRRTEANTEAFF - 14 TRBV6-6
CASSRWGAGEQYF - 13 TRBV9
CASSPGTGVNNNEQFF - 16 TRBV18
CASSFSSGGLTDTQYF - 16 TRBV5-1
CAISESAGLDYGYTF - 15 TRBV10-3
CASSPDRDYGYTF - 13 TRBV18
CASSYVPGNTEAFF - 14 TRBV6-5
CASKVPGGPEKLFF - 14 TRBV6-1
CASSGNINYGYTF - 13 TRBV5-1
CAISGGDPLETQYF - 14 TRBV10-3
CATGPGIQPQHF few 12 TRBV10-3
CASSFRDTRPFF once 12 TRBV5-4
CASSGGPNTEAFF - 13 TRBV2
CASSPNQQETQYF - 13 TRBV18
CASSVGGYNEQFF - 13 TRBV11-1
CASGTYNTEAFF - 12 TRBV30
CASSLASDMNTEAFF few 15 TRBV7-8